These T cell receptor beta chains were read from a single sample in a study of T cells after yellow fever vaccination. Via MiXCR, TCRdb re-called the 5' RACE reads, giving one row per CDR3 protein. Of approximately 240,000 distinct CDR3 sequences listed, 3.6% are singletons. Source: PBMCs, taken 15 days after the yellow fever booster vaccination. These receptors came from a man between 18 and 29 years old who received the YFV17D yellow fever vaccine. Both conserved end residues are part of each CDR3. The order of the fields is V gene, J gene, clone size, CDR3 length, D gene, CDR3 DNA, CDR3 protein. A D gene is named only where the DNA matches it firmly. The size field is filled for only some rows; it gives once, few, many or a size class.

v_gene: TRBV20-1; j_gene: TRBJ2-3; abundance: many; len: 17; d_gene: .; CDR3nt: TGCAGTGCTAGAGATCTGGCTTATCCTCTGAACACAGATACGCAGTATTTT; CDR3aa: CSARDLAYPLNTDTQYF
v_gene: TRBV5-4; j_gene: TRBJ2-3; abundance: many; len: 15; d_gene: .; CDR3nt: TGCGCCAGCAGCTTGGCCGTCGGGAGCACAGATACGCAGTATTTT; CDR3aa: CASSLAVGSTDTQYF
v_gene: TRBV5-5; j_gene: TRBJ1-4; abundance: many; len: 14; d_gene: .; CDR3nt: TGTGCCAGCAGCTTGGGGGGAGCCGGTGAAAAACTGTTTTTT; CDR3aa: CASSLGGAGEKLFF
v_gene: TRBV9; j_gene: TRBJ1-2; abundance: many; len: 14; d_gene: .; CDR3nt: TGTGCCAGCAGCGTAGCGGAGGGGCTCTATGGCTACACCTTC; CDR3aa: CASSVAEGLYGYTF
v_gene: TRBV20-1; j_gene: TRBJ2-5; abundance: many; len: 16; d_gene: .; CDR3nt: TGCAGTGCCGCCCTCAGGGAGTCTTGGCGGAAAGAGACCCAGTACTTC; CDR3aa: CSAALRESWRKETQYF
v_gene: TRBV12-3/TRBV12-4; j_gene: TRBJ1-6; abundance: many; len: 14; d_gene: TRBD1; CDR3nt: TGTGCCAGCAACAGGGGGGGATATAATTCACCCCTCCACTTT; CDR3aa: CASNRGGYNSPLHF
v_gene: TRBV20-1; j_gene: TRBJ1-1; abundance: many; len: 13; d_gene: .; CDR3nt: TGCGCCTCCGTAACTCTAGTGAACACTGAAGCTTTCTTT; CDR3aa: CASVTLVNTEAFF
v_gene: TRBV23-1; j_gene: TRBJ1-5; abundance: .; len: 14; d_gene: .; CDR3nt: TGCGCCAGCAGTCGCCGACAGAGCAATCAGCCCCAGCATTTT; CDR3aa: CASSRRQSNQPQHF
v_gene: TRBV19; j_gene: TRBJ2-7; abundance: few; len: 15; d_gene: .; CDR3nt: TGTGCCAGTAGTCTACGGGACTCGGTCTCCTACGAGCAGTACTTC; CDR3aa: CASSLRDSVSYEQYF
v_gene: TRBV5-6; j_gene: TRBJ2-3; abundance: many; len: 13; d_gene: .; CDR3nt: TGTGCCAGCAGCTTAGGGTTCGCGAATACGCAGTATTTT; CDR3aa: CASSLGFANTQYF
v_gene: TRBV20-1; j_gene: TRBJ1-6; abundance: many; len: 16; d_gene: TRBD1; CDR3nt: TGCAGTGCTAGAGGTGACAGGGGCTTCAATAATTCACCCCTCCACTTT; CDR3aa: CSARGDRGFNNSPLHF
v_gene: TRBV4-2; j_gene: TRBJ1-6; abundance: many; len: 15; d_gene: .; CDR3nt: TGTGCCAGCAGCCAAGAGGGGGGGACAATCCCACGGCTCCACTTT; CDR3aa: CASSQEGGTIPRLHF
v_gene: TRBV19; j_gene: TRBJ1-2; abundance: many; len: 13; d_gene: TRBD1; CDR3nt: TGTGCCAGTACCCCGGCCCGACAGGGGAGCTACACCTTC; CDR3aa: CASTPARQGSYTF
v_gene: TRBV5-1; j_gene: TRBJ1-1; abundance: many; len: 13; d_gene: .; CDR3nt: TGCGCCAGCAGCTTCGAGACGAACACTGAAGCTTTCTTT; CDR3aa: CASSFETNTEAFF
v_gene: TRBV19; j_gene: TRBJ2-2; abundance: many; len: 15; d_gene: .; CDR3nt: TGTGCCAGTAAAAGGGGGGAAGCTACGACCGGGGAGCTGTTTTTT; CDR3aa: CASKRGEATTGELFF
v_gene: TRBV5-5; j_gene: TRBJ2-5; abundance: many; len: 14; d_gene: TRBD1; CDR3nt: TGTGCCAGCAGCCGACAGGGCCGTAAAGAGACCCAGTACTTC; CDR3aa: CASSRQGRKETQYF
v_gene: TRBV27; j_gene: TRBJ1-4; abundance: many; len: 17; d_gene: .; CDR3nt: TGTGCCAGCAGTTTATGGAGCATGGAGGGAAAATCTGAAAAACTGTTTTTT; CDR3aa: CASSLWSMEGKSEKLFF
v_gene: TRBV12-3/TRBV12-4; j_gene: TRBJ2-3; abundance: many; len: 14; d_gene: TRBD2; CDR3nt: TGTGCCAGCAGACTGACTAGCTCCACAGATACGCAGTATTTT; CDR3aa: CASRLTSSTDTQYF
v_gene: TRBV11-2; j_gene: TRBJ2-1; abundance: many; len: 16; d_gene: TRBD2; CDR3nt: TGTGCCAGCAGCGCCGGGGGGACTCTGGCCTACAATGAGCAGTTCTTC; CDR3aa: CASSAGGTLAYNEQFF
v_gene: TRBV23-1; j_gene: TRBJ2-5; abundance: many; len: 16; d_gene: .; CDR3nt: TGCGCCAGCCCCGAGGGAGCAGGGCCCTCCCAAGAGACCCAGTACTTC; CDR3aa: CASPEGAGPSQETQYF
v_gene: TRBV7-9; j_gene: TRBJ2-1; abundance: many; len: 13; d_gene: .; CDR3nt: TGTGCCAGCGGGGGAGTGGAGGACAATGAGCAGTTCTTC; CDR3aa: CASGGVEDNEQFF
v_gene: TRBV19; j_gene: TRBJ2-1; abundance: many; len: 15; d_gene: .; CDR3nt: TGTGCCAGTAGTAGAGGAGGGGGAGACTACAATGAGCAGTTCTTC; CDR3aa: CASSRGGGDYNEQFF
v_gene: TRBV4-1; j_gene: TRBJ2-2; abundance: many; len: 15; d_gene: .; CDR3nt: TGCGCCAGTGCTTTGTCGGCGGGGAACACCGGGGAGCTGTTTTTT; CDR3aa: CASALSAGNTGELFF
v_gene: TRBV3-1; j_gene: TRBJ1-1; abundance: many; len: 14; d_gene: TRBD1; CDR3nt: TGTGCCAGCAGCCAACGACAGGGGCTCACTGAAGCTTTCTTT; CDR3aa: CASSQRQGLTEAFF
v_gene: TRBV7-2; j_gene: TRBJ2-1; abundance: few; len: 18; d_gene: .; CDR3nt: TGTGCCAGCAGCTTAGCGCCCGTAACGGACTTCGCCTACAATGAGCAGTTCTTC; CDR3aa: CASSLAPVTDFAYNEQFF